Listed below are T cell receptor beta chains from one sample, sequenced in a study of T cell changes during pregnancy in multiple sclerosis. Sequencing used immunoSEQ multiplex PCR; TCRdb keeps in-frame clones, though not all of them. The data show fewer than 35,000 clones, with about nine tenths seen just once and approximately 4.5% held by the top ten. The input for sequencing was CD8+ T cells from peripheral blood mononuclear cells, taken in the second trimester of pregnancy. The source is a female donor with multiple sclerosis, enrolled in a pregnancy study. The CDR3 runs from the conserved cysteine through the conserved F or W. D genes are given only for firm matches. Some rows have no size entry. The others give once, few or many, or a class for an expanded clone.

V gene	clone size	J gene	D gene	CDR3 DNA	CDR3 protein
TRBV29-1	.	TRBJ2-7	TRBD2	TGCAGCGCCGGCGGGACTAGCGGGACTATGCACGAGCAGTACTTC	CSAGGTSGTMHEQYF
TRBV19	.	TRBJ2-1	.	TGTGCCAGTAGTATTGTCTCGACAGTCATAATATACCCAACTTACAATGAGCAGTTCTTC	CASSIVSTVIIYPTYNEQFF
TRBV11-2	.	TRBJ2-7	TRBD1	TGTGCCAGCACCCCCCTGTCCGGGACAGCCCACGAGCAGTACTTC	CASTPLSGTAHEQYF
TRBV15	.	TRBJ1-1	.	TGTGCCACCAGCTCTACTTGGGAGTGGTCCACTGAAGCTTTCTTT	CATSSTWEWSTEAFF
TRBV10-1	.	TRBJ2-5	TRBD2	TGCGCCAGCAGCACTAGCGGTAGACGGGAGACCCAGTACTTC	CASSTSGRRETQYF
TRBV28	.	TRBJ2-1	.	TGTGCCAGCGGTCGGGATGAGCAGTTCTTC	CASGRDEQFF
TRBV19	.	TRBJ1-1	.	TGTGCCAGTAGTATTATTCCGGGACTAGGCACTGAAGCTTTCTTT	CASSIIPGLGTEAFF
TRBV21-1	.	TRBJ2-1	.	TGTGCCGCCTGGCGGCTAGCGGGAGTTCCCTCCTACAATGAGCAGTTCTTC	CAAWRLAGVPSYNEQFF
TRBV13	.	TRBJ2-7	.	TGTGCCAGCAGCTTTGGAGGGCTCTCCTACGAGCAGTACTTC	CASSFGGLSYEQYF
TRBV2	.	TRBJ2-1	TRBD2	TGTGCCAGCAGTGAGGCAGGACTAGCGGGAGTTGGGAATGAGCAGTTCTTC	CASSEAGLAGVGNEQFF
TRBV7-9	.	TRBJ2-3	TRBD2	TGTGCCAGCAGCTCAAAAGCGGGAGTGGGGCCAGATACGCAGTATTTT	CASSSKAGVGPDTQYF
TRBV4-1	once	TRBJ2-2	TRBD2	TGCGCCAGCAGCCAATCCCTAGCGGGAGGCACCGGGGAGCTGTTTTTT	CASSQSLAGGTGELFF
TRBV6-6	.	TRBJ2-7	.	TGTGCCAGCAGTTATATTAGGCAGGTGACATCCTACGAGCAGTACTTC	CASSYIRQVTSYEQYF
TRBV4-1	.	TRBJ1-5	.	TGCGCCAGCAGCCAAGATGCCGGGAACTATCAGCCCCAGCATTTT	CASSQDAGNYQPQHF
TRBV4-2	.	TRBJ2-7	.	TGTGCCAGCAGCCAAGAAAGCGGCAGCTCCTACGAGCAGTACTTC	CASSQESGSSYEQYF
TRBV6-5	.	TRBJ1-1	.	TGTGCCAGCAATCTACAGGGTACCACTGAAGCTTTCTTT	CASNLQGTTEAFF
TRBV10-2	.	TRBJ2-3	TRBD2	TGCGCCAGCAGTGAAGGGACTAGCGGGAGTGATACGCAGTATTTT	CASSEGTSGSDTQYF
TRBV28	.	TRBJ1-5	.	TGTGCCAGCAGTTTCTATCACAGGGGCAATCAGCCCCAGCATTTT	CASSFYHRGNQPQHF
TRBV10-1	.	TRBJ2-7	.	TGCGCCAGCAGTGAGAGAAGGGGAAAGGGCTACGAGCAGTACTTC	CASSERRGKGYEQYF
TRBV30	.	TRBJ2-7	TRBD2	TGTGCCTGGAGTGGACTAGCATCGAGGTGGGAGCAGTACTTC	CAWSGLASRWEQYF
TRBV7-8	.	TRBJ2-1	.	TGTGCCAGCAGCTCGCCCAGCGGCTCCTACAATGAGCAGTTCTTC	CASSSPSGSYNEQFF
TRBV12-5	.	TRBJ2-7	TRBD1	TGTGCTAGTGGCCCGGGACAGGGATCGTACGAGCAGTACTTC	CASGPGQGSYEQYF
TRBV5-1	.	TRBJ2-5	TRBD2	TGCGCCAGCAGCTTCCTCGAAGCGGGAGAATGGAGGAAAGAGACCCAGTACTTC	CASSFLEAGEWRKETQYF
TRBV19	.	TRBJ2-5	.	TGTGCCAGTAGTATTTGGTTGGGGAGCTCTCAAGAGACCCAGTACTTC	CASSIWLGSSQETQYF
TRBV11-2	once	TRBJ2-7	.	TGTGCCAGCAGCTTAGCCCCGGGAGTTTACGAGCAGTACTTC	CASSLAPGVYEQYF
TRBV4-1	once	TRBJ2-5	TRBD1	TGCGCCAGCAGCCAACTGACAGGGGGTTGGGAGACCCAGTACTTC	CASSQLTGGWETQYF
TRBV9	.	TRBJ1-3	.	TGTGCCAGCAGCGTAAGTGGAGTGCCAAACACCATATATTTT	CASSVSGVPNTIYF
TRBV29-1	.	TRBJ2-2	.	TGCAGCGTTGAAATGGGCAACGCCGGGGAGCTGTTTTTT	CSVEMGNAGELFF
TRBV2	.	TRBJ1-5	.	TGTGCCAGCAAAAGCGGGAGCGGTATAGAGCCCCAGCATTTT	CASKSGSGIEPQHF
TRBV5-5	.	TRBJ1-1	.	TGTGCCAGCAGCTTCGGGGGGTTGACTGAAGCTTTCTTT	CASSFGGLTEAFF
TRBV9	medium-sized	TRBJ1-1	TRBD1	TGTGCCAGCAGCGATGAGACCTCTTGGGGACAGGGGGCTGAAGCTTTCTTT	CASSDETSWGQGAEAFF
TRBV27	.	TRBJ1-2	TRBD1	TGTGCCAGCAGTTACAGACTCCAAGACAGGGGGCCGATCGAGAGCTATGGCTACACCTTC	CASSYRLQDRGPIESYGYTF
TRBV11-3	.	TRBJ2-2	.	TGTGCCAGCAGCCGAAGACCAGGGGAGGGTAACACCGGGGAGCTGTTTTTT	CASSRRPGEGNTGELFF
TRBV7-9	.	TRBJ2-7	.	TGTGCCAGCAGCGCCACAGACGAGCAGTACTTC	CASSATDEQYF
TRBV2	.	TRBJ2-7	TRBD2	TGTGCCAGCAGGAACTTAGCGGGAGTAGGTTACGAGCAGTACTTC	CASRNLAGVGYEQYF
TRBV6-1	.	TRBJ2-1	TRBD2	TGTGCCAGCAGTGGACTAGCGGGAGGGAATGAGCAGTTCTTC	CASSGLAGGNEQFF
TRBV19	.	TRBJ1-1	TRBD1	TGTGCCAGTGCCCCCTCGGGGACAGGGGTCCCTGAAGCTTTCTTT	CASAPSGTGVPEAFF
TRBV29-1	once	TRBJ2-7	TRBD2	TGCAGCGTTGAACTAGCGGGAGGTTGGTACGAGCAGTACTTC	CSVELAGGWYEQYF
TRBV5-5	.	TRBJ2-1	.	TGTGCCAGCAGCTTGCGGGGCTCCTACAATGAGCAGTTCTTC	CASSLRGSYNEQFF
TRBV7-9	.	TRBJ2-2	TRBD2	TGTGCCAGCAGCTCCTTGACTAGCGGACCTAACACCGGGGAGCTGTTTTTT	CASSSLTSGPNTGELFF
TRBV6-4	.	TRBJ1-6	.	TGTGCCAGCAGTGACTCGACAAATTCACCCCTCCACTTT	CASSDSTNSPLHF
TRBV5-1	.	TRBJ1-5	.	TGCGCCAGCAGCTTGACAGGGAACAATCAGCCCCAGCATTTT	CASSLTGNNQPQHF
TRBV5-1	.	TRBJ2-2	.	TGCGCCAGCAGCCCTGACACCGGGGAGCTGTTTTTT	CASSPDTGELFF
TRBV27	.	TRBJ2-3	TRBD2	TGTGCCAGCAGTTTAAGGCGGCGGGAGTACTCTACAGATACGCAGTATTTT	CASSLRRREYSTDTQYF
TRBV19	.	TRBJ2-3	TRBD2	TGTGCCACTCAGAAGATAGCGGGAGCTTTGATTTTAACAGATACGCAGTATTTT	CATQKIAGALILTDTQYF
TRBV4-1	.	TRBJ2-1	.	TGCGCCAGCAGCCAAGATTTGGCGGCAGGGTCCTATGGTGAGCAGTTCTTC	CASSQDLAAGSYGEQFF
TRBV9	.	TRBJ2-2	TRBD2	TGTGCCAGCAGCCCTCTAGCGGGAGGGCCTCCCGGGGAGCTGTTTTTT	CASSPLAGGPPGELFF
TRBV2	.	TRBJ1-1	.	TGTGCCAGCAGTGAAGGCTGGGGGCCCACTGAAGCTTTCTTT	CASSEGWGPTEAFF
TRBV5-6	few	TRBJ2-1	.	TGTGCCAGCAGCCCGGGACTGTCGGATTACAATGAGCAGTTCTTC	CASSPGLSDYNEQFF
TRBV11-2	.	TRBJ1-1	.	TGTGCCAGCAGCTTAGTTACGGGTCCCACTGAAGCTTTCTTT	CASSLVTGPTEAFF
TRBV29-1	.	TRBJ2-6	.	TGCAGCGTTTCCAATTCTGGGGCCAACGTCCTGACTTTC	CSVSNSGANVLTF
TRBV7-6	.	TRBJ2-3	TRBD1	TGTGCCAGCAGCTTAGCCGGACAGGGTCTCTTCACAGATACGCAGTATTTT	CASSLAGQGLFTDTQYF
TRBV29-1	.	TRBJ1-2	TRBD1	TGCAGCGTAACAGGGGATAGAGACTATGGCTACACCTTC	CSVTGDRDYGYTF
TRBV13	.	TRBJ2-7	.	TGTGCCAGCAGCTTAGCAGGGGTCGAAGAGCAGTACTTC	CASSLAGVEEQYF
TRBV19	.	TRBJ2-6	.	TGTGCCAGTAGTAAAGGAGGTTCTGGGGCCAACGTCCTGACTTTC	CASSKGGSGANVLTF
TRBV30	.	TRBJ2-1	TRBD2	TGTGCCTGGAGTGCGAGATGGACTAGCGGGAGGGACCAAAATGAGCAGTTCTTC	CAWSARWTSGRDQNEQFF